This section outlines one T cell receptor (beta chain) sequence together with its context. What this receptor recognizes is not known. No much larger clone is present one base from it, and per-base qualities are unavailable. The germline V gene supplies CDR1 SGHTA and CDR2 FQGTGA. The CDR3 spans 19 residues, from the cysteine through the phenylalanine. Only the CDR3 DNA stays, 57 bases, in frame from base 1. The junction shows trimming of 1 base on V and 1 base on J, and the gene matches do not reach 12 bases of it. The data are from a study of T cells after somatic rescue of genetic block (dated by TCRdb to 2020 to 2021). In the study overall: What the study looked at was long-term robustness, specifically in a T-cell system that came about through somatic rescue of a genetic block in T-cell development.

Libraries were built with the immunoSEQ multiplex PCR assay. The clones in this table, taken by TCRdb from immuneACCESS, are in-frame only. Not every clone is retained; where verified, under half of the shortfall comes from an unresolved V gene, and the cause of the rest is unknown. This sample holds around 57,000 clones; approximately 96% were observed only once. 0.075% to 0.1% of the sample comes from the top ten. This chain joins TRBV7-3 to TRBJ2-3, and 9 bases in between align with TRBD2. The receptor was derived from a child less than two years old. What was sequenced was peripheral blood mononuclear cells (PBMCs). The CDR3 has the sequence CASSLRPSAGGVGTDTQYF. The DNA reads TGTGCCAGCAGCTTAAGGCCCTCGGCGGGAGGGGTCGGCACAGATACGCAGTATTTT.